This TCR beta chain was recorded in a study of regulatory T cells in long-lasting Graves disease. Study outcomes and limitations: In persistent patients, shared public clonotypes (roughly 2,700) outnumbered those in new patients (roughly 870). Limited samples may have lowered accuracy.

Assembly of TCR beta libraries relied on iRepertoire HTBI primers together with Arm-PCR of CDR3 regions. Original processing methods: From all samples, identification returned 12 to 15 TRBJ and under 75 TRBV segments. TCRdb reanalysed the multiplex PCR reads using MiXCR and keeps one entry per CDR3 protein. For this entry, the V and J calls and clone size follow TCRdb and not the study's own pipeline. The sample yields 530,000 or so distinct CDR3 sequences, roughly 13% seen once. CDR1 is LGHNT and CDR2 is FRNRAP in the germline V gene. The CDR3 has 15 residues. Trimming removed 0 bases from V and 5 bases from J, with 13 bases in between. A word on this clonotype: Its specificity is not known.

Time point described: newly diagnosed GD, antithyroid drugs for less than 3 months. The TCR library was made from RNA extracted from PBMCs. This sample was shared with a second study, whose subject was T cells in Graves' hyperthyroidism and ophthalmopathy. From that second work: Graves' hyperthyroidism is called stable when ophthalmopathy does not progress within 18 months.

This clonotype was obtained from a man younger than 45 with Graves disease. The material sequenced was peripheral blood mononuclear cells (PBMCs), taken at new diagnosis, from a patient treated with antithyroid drugs. This chain connects TRBV12-5 to TRBJ1-1; no clear D. CDR3 amino acids: CASGLVEGIATEAFF. CDR3 nucleotides: TGTGCTAGTGGTTTGGTGGAGGGAATAGCGACTGAAGCTTTCTTT.